The rows below give T cell receptor beta chains drawn from one sample of a study of T cell repertoires in aging, cancer and after chemotherapy. TCRdb called the multiplex PCR reads again in MiXCR, with one record for every CDR3 protein. The sample records about 8,000 distinct CDR3 sequences, more than 50% being singletons. Sequencing was done on a sample of blood. Receptors were obtained from a human donor in good health. The CDR3 runs from the conserved cysteine through the conserved F or W. Fields, in order: D gene, clone size, J gene, V gene, CDR3 protein, CDR3 DNA. A D gene is named only where the DNA matches it firmly. Where a row states a size, it is once, few, many or the class of an expanded clone; other rows omit it.

D: .; size: few; J: TRBJ2-5; V: TRBV6-2/TRBV6-3; CDR3: CATREYEETQYF; DNA: TGTGCCACCCGGGAGTATGAGGAGACCCAGTACTTC
D: TRBD2; size: .; J: TRBJ2-7; V: TRBV5-4; CDR3: CASSLAGRPYEQYF; DNA: TGTGCCAGCAGCTTAGCGGGACGACCGTACGAGCAGTACTTC
D: .; size: .; J: TRBJ2-2; V: TRBV18; CDR3: CASSWRTRDTGELFF; DNA: TGTGCCAGCTCATGGAGGACCAGGGACACCGGGGAGCTGTTTTTT
D: .; size: .; J: TRBJ1-1; V: TRBV19; CDR3: CASSDGQMNTEAFF; DNA: TGTGCCAGTAGTGATGGACAGATGAACACTGAAGCTTTCTTT
D: .; size: .; J: TRBJ2-1; V: TRBV24-1; CDR3: CATSDANEQFF; DNA: TGTGCCACCAGTGATGCCAATGAGCAGTTCTTC
D: TRBD1; size: .; J: TRBJ2-3; V: TRBV19; CDR3: CATQDRGLGPADTQYF; DNA: TGTGCCACCCAAGACAGGGGGCTCGGTCCGGCAGATACGCAGTATTTT
D: TRBD1; size: .; J: TRBJ1-3; V: TRBV15; CDR3: CATSRDRVGAGNTIYF; DNA: TGTGCCACCAGCAGGGACAGGGTGGGCGCTGGAAACACCATATATTTT
D: .; size: once; J: TRBJ1-4; V: TRBV12-3/TRBV12-4; CDR3: CASSLGEKLFF; DNA: TGTGCCAGCAGTTTGGGTGAAAAACTGTTTTTT
D: TRBD1; size: few; J: TRBJ2-6; V: TRBV6-1; CDR3: CASSPGTGVTGANVLTF; DNA: TGTGCCAGCAGTCCCGGGACAGGGGTAACTGGGGCCAACGTCCTGACTTTC
D: TRBD1; size: .; J: TRBJ2-7; V: TRBV5-1; CDR3: CASFPAAGGIAYEQYF; DNA: TGCGCCAGCTTCCCCGCTGCAGGGGGCATTGCCTACGAGCAGTACTTC
D: .; size: medium-sized; J: TRBJ2-5; V: TRBV29-1; CDR3: CSVGETQYF; DNA: TGCAGCGTCGGAGAGACCCAGTACTTC
D: TRBD1; size: few; J: TRBJ2-7; V: TRBV12-3/TRBV12-4; CDR3: CASRGDSGNYEQYF; DNA: TGTGCCAGCAGGGGGGACAGTGGGAACTACGAGCAGTACTTC
D: .; size: few; J: TRBJ1-4; V: TRBV6-5; CDR3: CASRLTGRNEKLFF; DNA: TGTGCCAGCAGACTAACAGGGAGGAATGAAAAACTGTTTTTT
D: .; size: .; J: TRBJ1-2; V: TRBV10-3; CDR3: CAISESGWVDGYTF; DNA: TGTGCCATCAGTGAGTCCGGGTGGGTTGACGGCTACACCTTC
D: .; size: .; J: TRBJ1-5; V: TRBV27; CDR3: CASSLSAGSNQPQHF; DNA: TGTGCCAGCAGTTTATCTGCCGGGAGCAATCAGCCCCAGCATTTT
D: .; size: few; J: TRBJ1-4; V: TRBV6-4; CDR3: CASSGVNEKLFF; DNA: TGTGCCAGTTCAGGGGTTAATGAAAAACTGTTTTTT